This T cell receptor beta chain was recovered during a study of identical twins. MiXCR, applied by TCRdb to the 5' RACE reads, yields one record per CDR3 protein. The sample yields 420,000 or so distinct CDR3 sequences, approximately 17% seen once. At least ten counts were recorded for this clonotype. Its antigen remains unknown. The CDR3 runs 15 residues. V trimming: 3 bases; J trimming: 2 bases; junction bases outside the gene matches: 4. Germline-derived CDR1 and CDR2 are SGHDT and YYEEEE. Overall study findings and caveats: Cord blood's abundant beta clonotypes had fewer insertions, unlike memory repertoires.

The material sequenced was naive T cells sorted from blood. The sequence came from a man aged 45-60 years in good health. V usage is TRBV5-6 and J usage is TRBJ2-1, with 8 bases lining up with TRBD1. CDR3 region: CASSSRGHTYNEQFF. CDR3 DNA sequence: TGTGCCAGCAGCTCCAGGGGGCACACCTACAATGAGCAGTTCTTC. The variable domain in full, completed from reference TRBV5-6 and TRBJ2-1, reads DAGVTQSPTHLIKTRGQQVTLRCSPKSGHDTVSWYQQALGQGPQFIFQYYEEEERQRGNFPDRFSGHQFPNYSSELNVNALLLGDSALYLCASSSRGHTYNEQFFGPGTRLTVL.